This T cell receptor beta chain stems from a study of shared clonotypes between healthy human individuals. Points from the study as a whole: A generally larger estimated richness was seen in naive subsets than in memory subsets.

All donors qualified as healthy HIV-negative adults and had experienced no recent acute infections or vaccinations. An even split of each subset's genomic DNA across several immunoSEQ plates was performed. Libraries were prepared by immunoSEQ multiplex PCR; TCRdb keeps only in-frame clonotypes and omits some of them. The sample yields about 730,000 clones, roughly two thirds seen once. This CDR3 contains 14 residues. In germline, CDR1 is SGHRS, CDR2 YFSETQ. V lost 9 bases and J 3 bases, leaving 18 bases between the germline ends. Concerning this clone: The antigen is unknown.

The origin of this receptor is a woman aged 30 to 39 in good health. Sequencing was done on a sample of memory CD4+ T cells sorted from blood. Subset denoted: CD45RA-negative fraction. The chain uses TRBV5-1 and TRBJ1-1, with D perhaps TRBD1 (5 bases). The CDR3 DNA is TGCGCCACCTCGGTAGCGGGGCGGGACACTGAAGCTTTCTTT. This sequence encodes CATSVAGRDTEAFF.